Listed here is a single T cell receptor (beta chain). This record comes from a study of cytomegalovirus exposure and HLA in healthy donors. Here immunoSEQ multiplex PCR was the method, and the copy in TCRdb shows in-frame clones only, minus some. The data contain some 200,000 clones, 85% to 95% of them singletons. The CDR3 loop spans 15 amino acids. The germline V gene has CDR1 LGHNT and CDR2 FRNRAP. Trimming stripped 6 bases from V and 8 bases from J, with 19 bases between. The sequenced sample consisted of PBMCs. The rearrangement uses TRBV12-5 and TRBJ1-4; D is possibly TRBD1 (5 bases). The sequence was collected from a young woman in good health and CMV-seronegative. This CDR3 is CASGHPRGRGEKLFF. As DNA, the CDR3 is TGTGCTAGTGGGCACCCTAGGGGTCGCGGAGAAAAACTGTTTTTT.